The 27 T cell receptor beta chains below come from one sample, sequenced in a study of Graves' ophthalmopathy and Graves' hyperthyroidism. Amplification of the TCR beta CDR3 regions used RNA transcripts (as template). Second-round multiplex PCR followed a first-round RT-PCR using HTBI primers. From the multiplex PCR reads, TCRdb called clonotypes with MiXCR, one entry per CDR3 protein. The top ten hold roughly 10% of the sample, which has approximately 500,000 distinct CDR3 sequences, 13% to 15% seen once. What was sequenced was blood. The receptor source for this set is a woman in her 30s with Graves' ophthalmopathy.

This clonotype was counted at least ten times. The chain employs TRBV6-1 and TRBJ1-1, with TRBD1 as a possible D gene (5 bases). With 6 bases removed from V and 0 bases from J, the gap between germline ends came to 11 bases. The CDR3 contains 14 residues. Germline loops: CDR1 MNHNS, CDR2 SASEGT. The CDR3 coding sequence is TGTGCCAGCAGAGCAGGGAATGTGAACACTGAAGCTTTCTTT. Protein product: CASRAGNVNTEAFF.

This clonotype came up many times. The chain uses TRBV6-2 or TRBV6-3 and TRBJ2-7; D gene unclear. With 6 bases removed from V and 1 base from J, the gap between germline ends came to 7 bases. The CDR3 covers 12 residues. In germline, CDR1 is MNHEY, CDR2 SVGEGT. For the CDR3, the DNA is TGTGCCAGCAGGACGGTTTCCTACGAGCAGTACTTC. Amino acid sequence: CASRTVSYEQYF.

The chain links TRBV5-1 to TRBJ2-5; D could derive from TRBD1 or TRBD2 (5 bases each). This CDR3 has 12 residues. Germline CDR1 reads SGHRS; CDR2 reads YFSETQ. V was cut by 4 bases and J by 13 bases, with 17 bases left in between. Written as DNA, the CDR3 is TGCGCCAGCAGCCCCCTGGTGGGGGAGTTGTACTTC. Its translation: CASSPLVGELYF.

Ten or more counts support this clonotype. This chain links TRBV20-1 with TRBJ2-7; D remains ambiguous. This CDR3 spans 14 amino acids. The V and J ends lost 3 bases and 2 bases respectively, with 14 bases between them. Germline CDR1 and CDR2: DFQATT and SNEGSKA (reference sequence). The CDR3 loop reads CSASVGNTAYEQYF. The CDR3 DNA sequence: TGCAGTGCTAGCGTTGGAAACACCGCCTACGAGCAGTACTTC.

This clonotype was seen at least ten times. The J gene is TRBJ1-2, the V gene TRBV19, with TRBD1 identical over 8 bases. CDR1 is LNHDA and CDR2 is SQIVND in the germline V gene (reference sequence). The CDR3 loop spans 13 amino acids. The junction had 5 bases not matched to a gene; V was cut back by 9 bases and J by 2 bases. The CDR3 bases are TGTGCCAGCGGACAGGGAGGGAACTATGGCTACACCTTC. This codes for CASGQGGNYGYTF.

This clonotype was counted many times. The chain links TRBV6-1 to TRBJ2-7, with TRBD1 identical over 8 bases. CDR1 and CDR2 (germline): MNHNS, SASEGT. This CDR3 contains 14 residues. V trimming: 7 bases; J trimming: 2 bases; junction bases outside the gene matches: 7. CDR3 nucleotide sequence: TGTGCCAGCAAGCGGACAGGGCCAACCTACGAGCAGTACTTC. This gives the protein CASKRTGPTYEQYF.

This clonotype came up many times. The chain couples TRBV27 to TRBJ2-5, with D perhaps assigned TRBD1 or TRBD2 (5 bases each). The CDR3 totals 13 residues. The ends were cut back, 5 bases at V and 5 bases at J, with 12 bases in the middle. Per germline, CDR1 MNHEY and CDR2 SMNVEV (reference sequence). CDR3 residues: CASSPKWGETQYF. The CDR3 nucleotides read TGTGCCAGCAGTCCTAAATGGGGGGAGACCCAGTACTTC.

This clonotype was seen many times. The chain is built from TRBV27 and TRBJ1-1; perhaps TRBD1 as D (6 bases). CDR1 and CDR2 (germline): MNHEY, SMNVEV (reference sequence). CDR3 size: 14 residues. V was pared by 5 bases and J by 4 bases, with 14 bases between. The CDR3 region is CASSRGLDGTEAFF. Here the CDR3 DNA reads TGTGCCAGCAGTCGGGGGCTTGATGGCACTGAAGCTTTCTTT.

The genes are TRBV5-1 and TRBJ2-7; D perhaps matches TRBD1 (5 bases). Germline V gene sequence: CDR1 SGHRS, CDR2 YFSETQ. Trimming stripped 4 bases from V and 7 bases from J, with 18 bases between. This CDR3 spans 14 amino acids. This CDR3 reads CASSRGQYAGEQYF. CDR3 bases: TGCGCCAGCAGCCGTGGACAATACGCCGGGGAGCAGTACTTC.

This clonotype was picked up many times. V gene TRBV2 combines with J gene TRBJ2-5; 7 nucleotides match TRBD2. This CDR3 spans 15 amino acids. CDR1 is SNHLY, CDR2 FYNNEI, per germline. The V gene end was trimmed by 2 bases and the J gene end by 5 bases; junction bases not matched to a gene: 8. CDR3 region: CASSEPGGLRETQYF. The CDR3 bases are TGTGCCAGCAGTGAACCGGGGGGACTTCGGGAGACCCAGTACTTC.

The V gene is TRBV11-2, the J gene TRBJ2-5; D is uncertain. V was trimmed by 6 bases and J by 5 bases, leaving 13 bases between them. The germline V gene encodes CDR1 SGHAT and CDR2 FQNNGV. This CDR3 is built from 13 residues. The CDR3 spells CASSFTSQETQYF. As DNA, the CDR3 is TGTGCCAGCAGTTTCACTTCGCAGGAGACCCAGTACTTC. Based on the CDR3 plus reference TRBV11-2 and TRBJ2-5, the full variable domain is EAGVAQSPRYKIIEKRQSVAFWCNPISGHATLYWYQQILGQGPKLLIQFQNNGVVDDSQLPKDRFSAERLKGVDSTLKIQPAKLEDSAVYLCASSFTSQETQYFGPGTRLLVL.

The chain combines TRBV6-1 with TRBJ1-2; 7 positions agree with TRBD1. CDR1 is MNHNS, CDR2 SASEGT, per germline. V lost 7 bases and J lost 6; bases outside the gene matches: 14. This CDR3 has 15 amino acids. CDR3 loop: CASTQTGVKSNGYTF. In DNA, the CDR3 is TGTGCCAGCACTCAAACAGGGGTAAAATCGAATGGCTACACCTTC.

This clonotype has a count of ten or more. V is TRBV14 and J is TRBJ1-6, with TRBD1 as a possible D gene (5 bases). This CDR3 comprises 14 residues. The germline gives CDR1 SGHDN, CDR2 FVKESK. V was clipped by 4 bases and J by 9 bases, with 13 bases between them. CDR3 amino acids: CASSRGFMGSPLHF. CDR3 nucleotides: TGTGCCAGCAGCCGGGGGTTTATGGGTTCACCCCTCCACTTT.

This clonotype was picked up many times. V usage is TRBV15 and J usage is TRBJ2-7; TRBD2 aligns across 7 bases. Germline V lookup: CDR1 LNHNV, CDR2 YYDKDF (reference sequence). J gave up 2 bases and V 2 bases, and 6 bases lay outside the gene matches. The CDR3 extends over 15 amino acids. DNA of the CDR3: TGTGCCACCAGCAGACCCGGGGGGAGCCCCTACGAGCAGTACTTC. This sequence encodes CATSRPGGSPYEQYF.

The rearrangement links TRBV7-6 to TRBJ2-7; D possibly corresponds to TRBD1 (6 bases). This CDR3 has 15 residues. V was pared by 1 base and J by 4 bases, with 14 bases between. The germline V gene encodes CDR1 SGHVS and CDR2 FNYEAQ. The CDR3 bases are TGTGCCAGCAGCTTAGAAACAGGCAGGGGATACGAGCAGTACTTC. Translation: CASSLETGRGYEQYF.

At least ten counts were recorded for this clonotype. The J gene is TRBJ1-2, the V gene TRBV27; D is possibly TRBD1 (6 bases). V was trimmed by 6 bases and J by 8 bases, leaving 10 bases between them. CDR3 size: 11 residues. The germline gives CDR1 MNHEY, CDR2 SMNVEV (reference sequence). The CDR3 here is CASSTGSGYTF. The CDR3 nucleotides are TGTGCCAGCAGCACAGGGTCCGGCTACACCTTC.

This chain connects TRBV6-5 to TRBJ2-5, with D perhaps given as TRBD1 or TRBD2 (6 bases each). V lost 7 bases, J lost 2 bases, and 14 bases lay in between. This CDR3 has 14 residues. CDR1 and CDR2 (germline): MNHEY, SVGAGI. The CDR3 region is CASIRGGSQETQYF. CDR3 in DNA: TGTGCCAGCATTAGAGGGGGGTCACAAGAGACCCAGTACTTC.

J is TRBJ2-7 and V is TRBV28; TRBD2 might be the D (5 bases). Germline values: CDR1 MDHEN, CDR2 SYDVKM. This CDR3 spans 15 amino acids. The V end was cut by 6 bases, the J end by 6 bases, with 21 bases between. The CDR3 sequence: CASRKPGNPVTEQYF. Written as DNA, the CDR3 is TGTGCCAGCAGAAAACCCGGGAACCCAGTCACCGAGCAGTACTTC.

This clonotype was picked up many times. The chain employs TRBV28 and TRBJ2-7; 8 nucleotides line up with TRBD1. Per germline, CDR1 MDHEN and CDR2 SYDVKM. The CDR3 sequence is 13 residues long. The trim removed 8 bases at V and 3 bases at J, leaving 6 bases unmatched. DNA of the CDR3: TGTGCCAGCGTCGACAGGGGCCTCTACGAGCAGTACTTC. Its protein product is CASVDRGLYEQYF.

This clonotype was seen at least ten times. The genes are TRBV7-8 and TRBJ2-7; D remains ambiguous. Germline lookup yields CDR1 SGHVS and CDR2 FQNEAQ. The CDR3 consists of 13 residues. The ends were cut back, 1 base at V and 8 bases at J, with 12 bases in the middle. The CDR3 DNA is TGTGCCAGCAGCTTAGAGATAAACAAGCAGCAGTACTTC. Its translation is CASSLEINKQQYF.

This clonotype was detected ten times or more. V is TRBV7-9 and J is TRBJ2-5; TRBD2 matches 9 bases. CDR3 length equals 14 residues. Germline CDR1 reads SEHNR; CDR2 reads FQNEAQ (reference sequence). After removal of 2 bases from V and 6 bases from J, the junction contained 4 bases not matched to a gene. The CDR3 DNA follows: TGTGCCAGCAGCTTAAAAAGCGGGGGGAAGACCCAGTACTTC. Translated, it gives CASSLKSGGKTQYF.

This clonotype came up many times. V usage is TRBV29-1 and J usage is TRBJ2-5, with TRBD1 matching 7 bases. The V gene's germline CDR1 is SQVTM and CDR2 ANQGSEA. V shed 2 bases, J shed 3 bases, and the junction held 9 bases outside the gene matches. The CDR3 runs to 15 residues. In DNA, the CDR3 is TGCAGCGTTGAAATCACCGGGACAGCGAAAGAGACCCAGTACTTC. Its protein product is CSVEITGTAKETQYF.

This clonotype was observed many times. The chain recombines TRBV6-2 or TRBV6-3 with TRBJ1-1, with D uncertain. The V end was cut by 6 bases, the J end by 0 bases, with 11 bases between. The CDR3 has 14 amino acids. Per the germline V gene, CDR1 is MNHEY and CDR2 is SVGEGT. The DNA of the CDR3 is TGTGCCAGCAGCCGGATCAAAATGAACACTGAAGCTTTCTTT. Encoded protein: CASSRIKMNTEAFF.

There are many counts of this clonotype. The chain is built from TRBV13 and TRBJ2-2; D may be TRBD2 (6 bases). This CDR3 region has 18 residues. Germline values: CDR1 PRHDT, CDR2 FYEKMQ (reference sequence). With 1 base removed from V and 5 bases from J, the gap between germline ends came to 20 bases. CDR3 nucleotide sequence: TGTGCCAGCAGCTTAGAGGGACGGCTGGGCGGGAAGACCGGGGAGCTGTTTTTT. Residues: CASSLEGRLGGKTGELFF. Looking up the rest from reference TRBV13 and TRBJ2-2 gives the full variable domain: AAGVIQSPRHLIKEKRETATLKCYPIPRHDTVYWYQQGPGQDPQFLISFYEKMQSDKGSIPDRFSAQQFSDYHSELNMSSLELGDSALYFCASSLEGRLGGKTGELFFGEGSRLTVL.

This clonotype was seen ten or more times. This chain links TRBV5-1 with TRBJ2-5, with D tentatively TRBD1 or TRBD2 (6 bases each). V shed 1 base and J shed 3 bases, with 10 bases lying between them. Germline values: CDR1 SGHRS, CDR2 YFSETQ. This CDR3 is 14 amino acids long. The CDR3 region is CASSLWRGKETQYF. The CDR3 coding sequence is TGCGCCAGCAGCTTGTGGAGGGGGAAAGAGACCCAGTACTTC.

This rearrangement joins TRBV29-1 to TRBJ2-5, with TRBD2 matching over 10 bases. After removal of 6 bases from V and 7 bases from J, the junction contained 8 bases not matched to a gene. The CDR3 spans 13 residues. In germline, CDR1 is SQVTM, CDR2 ANQGSEA. CDR3 sequence: CSVISSGSWTQYF. The CDR3 coding sequence is TGCAGCGTCATATCTAGCGGGAGTTGGACCCAGTACTTC.

This clonotype was seen at least ten times. One junction end disagrees with the germline gene, perhaps due to a read error. The chain has TRBV7-7 and TRBJ2-5; the match to TRBD1 covers 7 bases. The CDR3 is 13 residues long. Germline V gene sequence: CDR1 SSHAT, CDR2 FNYEAQ (reference sequence). CDR3 DNA sequence: TGTGCTAGCAGCCAGGACAGGCAAGAGACCCAGTACTTC. This codes for CASSQDRQETQYF.